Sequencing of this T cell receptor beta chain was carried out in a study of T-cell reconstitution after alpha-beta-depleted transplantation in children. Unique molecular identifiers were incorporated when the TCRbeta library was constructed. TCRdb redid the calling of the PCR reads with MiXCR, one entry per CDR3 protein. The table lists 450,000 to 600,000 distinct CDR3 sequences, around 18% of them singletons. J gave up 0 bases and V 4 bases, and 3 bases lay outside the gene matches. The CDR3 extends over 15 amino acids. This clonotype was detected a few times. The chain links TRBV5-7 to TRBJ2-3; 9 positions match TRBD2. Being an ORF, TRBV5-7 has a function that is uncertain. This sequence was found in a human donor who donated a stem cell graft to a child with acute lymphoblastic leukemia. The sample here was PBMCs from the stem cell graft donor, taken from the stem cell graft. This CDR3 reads CASSRTSASTDTQYF. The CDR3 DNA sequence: TGTGCCAGCAGCAGGACTAGCGCGAGCACAGATACGCAGTATTTT.